Listed below are T cell receptor beta chains from one sample, sequenced in a study of T cell changes during pregnancy in multiple sclerosis. Sequencing was performed with immunoSEQ multiplex PCR; in TCRdb, only in-frame clones are kept and a portion is missing. Here the sample spans 70,000 to 95,000 clones, around 94% being singletons. This material consisted of peripheral blood, taken after pregnancy. These receptors were taken from a female donor in good health, enrolled as a control in a pregnancy study. Each CDR3 is given with its conserved first and last residue. A D gene is named only where the DNA matches it firmly. Rows may omit the clone size; those that give it use once, few, many or a size class.

D gene	V gene	clone size	J gene	CDR3 protein
.	TRBV28	.	TRBJ2-5	CASSRPTGSGETQYF
.	TRBV2	.	TRBJ2-1	CASIQDSLYEQFF
TRBD1	TRBV6-5	.	TRBJ1-1	CASTRMTGPLEAFF
TRBD1	TRBV27	.	TRBJ1-5	CASSLDRDIYSNQPQHF
.	TRBV27	.	TRBJ2-1	CASSLGADYNEQFF
TRBD1	TRBV5-4	once	TRBJ2-2	CASRDRVTNTGELFF
TRBD2	TRBV6-5	.	TRBJ2-1	CASSWGGGDNEQFF
TRBD2	TRBV15	.	TRBJ2-2	CATSRGPAGATTGELFF
TRBD1	TRBV28	.	.	CASSVQGPSYEQYF
TRBD2	TRBV6-6	.	TRBJ2-4	CASSYTSGSLGDIQYF
.	TRBV5-1	once	TRBJ1-5	CASSLAGGNQPQHF
.	TRBV5-4	.	TRBJ2-3	CASSSIGGGDTQYF
TRBD1	TRBV9	.	TRBJ2-1	CASSEGAGGEQFF
.	TRBV30	.	TRBJ2-7	CAWSVIPGAEQYF
.	TRBV10-3	.	TRBJ2-7	CAISLQGYEQYF
.	TRBV7-2	.	TRBJ1-1	CASSPLAANTEAFF
TRBD1	TRBV5-5	.	TRBJ2-5	CASSFRDSEETQYF
TRBD2	TRBV6-6	.	TRBJ2-1	CASRQGLASTEQFF
.	TRBV4-1	.	TRBJ2-7	CASSQDPGQRYEQYF
TRBD2	TRBV4-2	.	TRBJ2-7	CASSQDPSGRMGEQYF
TRBD1	TRBV2	.	TRBJ1-5	CASMGQGSQPQHF
.	TRBV7-2	.	TRBJ1-4	CASSPSGGNEKLFF
TRBD2	TRBV5-1	.	TRBJ2-1	CASSLEVSAGGLGNEQFF
.	TRBV7-2	.	TRBJ2-2	CASSLVLVGETGELFF
TRBD2	TRBV27	.	TRBJ2-1	CASSYGLAAYNEQFF
.	TRBV15	.	TRBJ2-5	CATSNGAPKEETQYF
.	TRBV5-6	.	TRBJ2-7	CTSSLFTAYEQYF
.	TRBV5-8	.	TRBJ1-1	CASRSNREFSEAFF
TRBD1	TRBV18	.	TRBJ1-3	CASSPITGGRNTIYF
.	TRBV7-2	once	TRBJ2-7	CASSLFASYEQYF
TRBD2	TRBV27	.	TRBJ2-7	CASSLKGDRAGTSGNEQYF
.	TRBV5-1	.	TRBJ2-5	CASSQRRDQETQYF
.	TRBV28	.	TRBJ2-1	CATQYNEQFF
.	TRBV28	.	TRBJ2-3	CASSLSQDNTDTQYF
TRBD2	TRBV4-2	once	TRBJ2-7	CASSQELAGGYEQYF
TRBD1	TRBV5-4	.	TRBJ2-7	CASSQQQGSSYEQYF
TRBD2	TRBV19	once	TRBJ2-1	CASSILRREGVGEQFF
TRBD2	TRBV30	.	TRBJ2-1	CAWSLAGGGSYNEQFF
TRBD1	TRBV29-1	once	TRBJ1-1	CSASYGTGAEAFF
.	TRBV10-3	.	TRBJ1-3	CAISESGGLVGNTIYF
TRBD1	TRBV28	.	TRBJ2-7	CASRLGTGGEQYF
TRBD1	TRBV2	.	TRBJ1-1	CASRVDRSDTEAFF
.	TRBV2	.	TRBJ1-2	CASSAGPSNYGYTF
TRBD2	TRBV28	.	TRBJ2-3	CASSWPGGGTRRTDTQYF